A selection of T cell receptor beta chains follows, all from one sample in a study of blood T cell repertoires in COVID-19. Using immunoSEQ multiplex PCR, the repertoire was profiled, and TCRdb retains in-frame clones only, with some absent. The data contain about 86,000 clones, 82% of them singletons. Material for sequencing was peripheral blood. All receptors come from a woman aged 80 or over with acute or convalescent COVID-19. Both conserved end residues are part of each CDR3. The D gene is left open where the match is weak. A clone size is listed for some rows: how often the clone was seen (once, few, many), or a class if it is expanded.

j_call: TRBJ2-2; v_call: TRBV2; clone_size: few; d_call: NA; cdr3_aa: CASSEADTHTGELFF; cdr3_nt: TGTGCCAGCAGTGAAGCGGACACCCACACCGGGGAGCTGTTTTTT
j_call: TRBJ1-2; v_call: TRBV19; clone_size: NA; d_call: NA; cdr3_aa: CASSPQVSVFYGYTF; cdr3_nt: TGTGCCAGTAGTCCCCAAGTGTCAGTGTTCTATGGCTACACCTTC
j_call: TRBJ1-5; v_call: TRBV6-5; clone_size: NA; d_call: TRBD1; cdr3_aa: CASRQGLGGNQPQHF; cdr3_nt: TGTGCCAGCAGACAGGGGCTGGGGGGAAATCAGCCCCAGCATTTT
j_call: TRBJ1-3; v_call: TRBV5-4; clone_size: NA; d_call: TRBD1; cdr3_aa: CASSLGPTGNGNTIYF; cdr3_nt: TGTGCCAGCAGCTTGGGACCGACAGGGAACGGAAACACCATATATTTT
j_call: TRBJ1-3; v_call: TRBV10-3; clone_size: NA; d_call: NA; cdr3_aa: CAISVQDSGNTIYF; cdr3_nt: TGTGCCATCAGTGTACAGGACTCTGGAAACACCATATATTTT
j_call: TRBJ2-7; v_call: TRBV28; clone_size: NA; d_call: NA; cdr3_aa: CASSFSRSGSEQYF; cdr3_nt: TGTGCCAGCAGTTTCAGTCGGTCCGGGAGCGAGCAGTACTTC
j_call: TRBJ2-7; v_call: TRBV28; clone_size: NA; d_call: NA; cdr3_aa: CASSSDPGYEQYF; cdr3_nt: TGTGCCAGCAGTTCCGACCCGGGATACGAGCAGTACTTC
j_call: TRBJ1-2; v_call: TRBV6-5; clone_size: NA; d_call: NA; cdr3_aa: CASKQGSYGYTF; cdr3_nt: TGTGCCAGCAAACAGGGAAGCTATGGCTACACCTTC
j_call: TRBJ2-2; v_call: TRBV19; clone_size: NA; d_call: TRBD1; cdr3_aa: CASRGRTGGHGELFF; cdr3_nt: TGTGCCAGTAGGGGCCGGACAGGGGGCCACGGGGAGCTGTTTTTT
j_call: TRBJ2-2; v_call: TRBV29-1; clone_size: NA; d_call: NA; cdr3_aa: CSVEEAAGTGELFF; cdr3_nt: TGCAGCGTTGAGGAGGCGGCCGGCACCGGGGAGCTGTTTTTT
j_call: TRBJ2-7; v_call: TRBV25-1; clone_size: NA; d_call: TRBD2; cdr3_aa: CASKTSGGVLDYEQYF; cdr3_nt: TGTGCCAGCAAGACTAGCGGCGGGGTTCTAGACTACGAGCAGTACTTC
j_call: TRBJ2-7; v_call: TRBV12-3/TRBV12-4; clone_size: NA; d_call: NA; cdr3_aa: CASSSRQGGEQYF; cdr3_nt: TGTGCCAGCAGTTCGAGACAGGGAGGCGAGCAGTACTTC
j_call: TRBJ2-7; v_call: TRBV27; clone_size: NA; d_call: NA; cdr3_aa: CASSLPAGASHQPYEQYF; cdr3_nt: TGTGCCAGCAGTTTGCCGGCAGGGGCTAGCCATCAACCCTACGAGCAGTACTTC
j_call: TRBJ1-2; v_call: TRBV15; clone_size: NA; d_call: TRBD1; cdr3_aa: CATSRDRAHYYGYTF; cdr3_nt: TGTGCCACCAGCAGGGACAGGGCCCATTACTATGGCTACACCTTC
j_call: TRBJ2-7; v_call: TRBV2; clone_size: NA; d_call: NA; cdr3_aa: CASSERGGPFEQYF; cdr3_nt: TGTGCCAGCAGTGAGAGGGGGGGGCCCTTCGAGCAGTACTTC
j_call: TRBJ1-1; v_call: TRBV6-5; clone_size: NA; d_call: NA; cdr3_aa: CASNNPGGNTEAFF; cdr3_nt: TGTGCCAGCAACAACCCGGGAGGGAACACTGAAGCTTTCTTT
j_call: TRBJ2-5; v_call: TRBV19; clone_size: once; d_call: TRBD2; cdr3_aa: CASSMSGGAQETQYF; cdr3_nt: TGTGCCAGTAGTATGAGCGGGGGGGCCCAAGAGACCCAGTACTTC
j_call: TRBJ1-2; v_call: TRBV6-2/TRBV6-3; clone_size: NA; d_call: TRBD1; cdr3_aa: CASSYSTGTGEGYTF; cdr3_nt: TGTGCCAGCAGTTACTCGACTGGGACAGGGGAAGGCTACACCTTC
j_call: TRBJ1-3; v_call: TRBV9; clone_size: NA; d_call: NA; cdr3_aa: CASSAGSAGNTIYF; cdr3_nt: TGTGCCAGCAGCGCAGGGTCCGCCGGAAACACCATATATTTT
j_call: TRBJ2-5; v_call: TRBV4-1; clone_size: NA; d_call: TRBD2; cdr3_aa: CASSVASGGLQETQYF; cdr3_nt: TGCGCCAGCAGCGTAGCTAGCGGGGGACTGCAAGAGACCCAGTACTTC
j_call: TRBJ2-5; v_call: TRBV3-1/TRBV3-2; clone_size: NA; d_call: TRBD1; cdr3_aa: CASSPSTGGVWETQYF; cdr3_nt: TGTGCCAGCAGCCCTTCGACAGGGGGTGTGTGGGAGACCCAGTACTTC
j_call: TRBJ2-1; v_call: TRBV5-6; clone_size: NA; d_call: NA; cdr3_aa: CASSLSPSHEQFF; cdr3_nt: TGTGCCAGCAGCCTCTCCCCTAGCCATGAGCAGTTCTTC
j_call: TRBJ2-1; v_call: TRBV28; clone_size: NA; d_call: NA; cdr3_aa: CASSPISGEQFF; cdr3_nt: TGTGCCAGCAGTCCAATATCGGGGGAGCAGTTCTTC
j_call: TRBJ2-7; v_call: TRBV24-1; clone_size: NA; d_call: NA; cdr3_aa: CATFILTELYEQYF; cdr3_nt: TGTGCCACCTTCATATTGACAGAGCTGTACGAGCAGTACTTC
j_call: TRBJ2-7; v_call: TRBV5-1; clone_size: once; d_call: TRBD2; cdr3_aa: CASSDSGSIDEQYF; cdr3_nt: TGCGCCAGCAGTGATAGCGGGAGCATCGACGAGCAGTACTTC
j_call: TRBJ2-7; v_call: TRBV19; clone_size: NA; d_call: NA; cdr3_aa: CASSMSRTYEQYF; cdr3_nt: TGTGCCAGTAGTATGAGCAGGACTTACGAGCAGTACTTC
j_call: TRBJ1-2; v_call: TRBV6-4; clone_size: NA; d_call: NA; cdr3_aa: CASSDSSFPTSYGYTF; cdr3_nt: TGTGCCAGCAGTGACTCGAGTTTTCCCACGTCGTATGGCTACACCTTC
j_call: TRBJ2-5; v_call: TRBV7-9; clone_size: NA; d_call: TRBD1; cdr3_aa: CASSSRTGPPQETQYF; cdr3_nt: TGTGCCAGCAGCTCCAGGACAGGGCCACCCCAAGAGACCCAGTACTTC
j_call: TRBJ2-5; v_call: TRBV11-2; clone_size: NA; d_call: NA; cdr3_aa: CASSSGKTLPGTQYF; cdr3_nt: TGTGCCAGCAGCTCCGGCAAGACCCTGCCGGGGACCCAGTACTTC
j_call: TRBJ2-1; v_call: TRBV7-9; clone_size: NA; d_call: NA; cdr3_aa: CASSFRVVF; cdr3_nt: TGTGCCAGCAGCTTCCGAGTGGTCTTC
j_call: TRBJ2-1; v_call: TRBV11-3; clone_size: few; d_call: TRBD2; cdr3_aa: CASSPDGGAYNEQFF; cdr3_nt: TGTGCCAGCAGCCCGGACGGGGGGGCCTACAATGAGCAGTTCTTC
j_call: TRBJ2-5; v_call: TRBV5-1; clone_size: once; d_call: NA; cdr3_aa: CASSLGQDPETQYF; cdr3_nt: TGCGCCAGCAGCTTGGGACAGGACCCGGAGACCCAGTACTTC
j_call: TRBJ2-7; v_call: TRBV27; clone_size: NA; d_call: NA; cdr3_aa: CASSSDKRTYEQYF; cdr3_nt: TGTGCCAGCAGTTCGGACAAACGTACGTACGAGCAGTACTTC
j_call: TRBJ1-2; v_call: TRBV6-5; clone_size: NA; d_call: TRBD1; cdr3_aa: CASSYLDRGSGYTF; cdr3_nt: TGTGCCAGCAGTTACCTCGACAGGGGTAGTGGCTACACCTTC
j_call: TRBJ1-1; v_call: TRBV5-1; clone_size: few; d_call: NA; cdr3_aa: CASSLLANTEAFF; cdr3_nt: TGCGCCAGCAGCTTGTTGGCGAACACTGAAGCTTTCTTT
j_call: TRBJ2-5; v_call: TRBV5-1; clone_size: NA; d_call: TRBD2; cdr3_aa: CASSLLGLAGGGETQYF; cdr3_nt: TGCGCCAGCAGCCTCCTAGGACTAGCGGGAGGAGGAGAGACCCAGTACTTC
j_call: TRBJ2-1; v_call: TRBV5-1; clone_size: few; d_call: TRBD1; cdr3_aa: CASISGQPYNEQFF; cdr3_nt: TGCGCCAGCATTTCGGGACAGCCCTACAATGAGCAGTTCTTC
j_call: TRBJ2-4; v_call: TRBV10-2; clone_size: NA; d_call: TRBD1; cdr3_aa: CASRQGLGNIQYF; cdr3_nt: TGCGCCAGCAGACAGGGGTTGGGAAACATTCAGTACTTC
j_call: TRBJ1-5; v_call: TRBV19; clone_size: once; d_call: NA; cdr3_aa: CASSIAGRGWGNQPQHF; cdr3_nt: TGTGCCAGTAGTATAGCGGGCAGGGGCTGGGGCAATCAGCCCCAGCATTTT
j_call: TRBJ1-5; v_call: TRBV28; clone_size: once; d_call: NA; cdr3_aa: CVCRGGEWQPQHF; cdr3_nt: TGTGTATGTAGGGGGGGGGAGTGGCAGCCCCAGCATTTT
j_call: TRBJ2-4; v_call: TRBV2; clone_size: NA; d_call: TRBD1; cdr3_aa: CASTPGQNIQYF; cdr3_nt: TGTGCCAGCACCCCGGGACAGAACATTCAGTACTTC
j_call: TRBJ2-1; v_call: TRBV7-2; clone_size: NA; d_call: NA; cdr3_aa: CASSSVGIPFNEQFF; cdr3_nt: TGTGCCAGCAGCTCCGTCGGGATCCCATTCAATGAGCAGTTCTTC
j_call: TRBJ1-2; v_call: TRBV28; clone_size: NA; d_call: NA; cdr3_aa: CASSKGYNGYTF; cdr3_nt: TGTGCCAGCAGTAAGGGGTACAATGGCTACACCTTC
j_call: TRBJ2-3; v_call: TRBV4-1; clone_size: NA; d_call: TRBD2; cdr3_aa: CASSQDVPGLGDTQYF; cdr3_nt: TGCGCCAGCAGCCAAGATGTCCCGGGACTAGGTGATACGCAGTATTTT
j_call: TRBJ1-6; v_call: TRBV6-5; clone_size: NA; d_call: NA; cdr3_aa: CASRGEVESPLHF; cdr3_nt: TGTGCCAGCAGAGGGGAAGTTGAATCACCCCTCCACTTT
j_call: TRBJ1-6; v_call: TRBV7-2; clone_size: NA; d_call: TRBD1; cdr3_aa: CASSFTRTGWNSPLHF; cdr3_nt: TGTGCCAGCAGTTTTACTCGGACAGGGTGGAATTCACCCCTCCACTTT
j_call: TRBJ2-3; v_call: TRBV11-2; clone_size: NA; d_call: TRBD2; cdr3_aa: CASSDLAGGPNTQYF; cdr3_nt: TGTGCCAGCAGCGATCTAGCGGGGGGACCTAATACGCAGTATTTT
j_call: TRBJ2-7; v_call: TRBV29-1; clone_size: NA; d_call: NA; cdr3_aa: CSVEFRDEQYF; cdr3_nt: TGCAGCGTTGAATTCAGGGACGAGCAGTACTTC
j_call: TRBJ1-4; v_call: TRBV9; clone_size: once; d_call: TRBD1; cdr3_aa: CASSTPGGAEKLFF; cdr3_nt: TGTGCCAGCAGCACCCCAGGGGGCGCGGAAAAACTGTTTTTT
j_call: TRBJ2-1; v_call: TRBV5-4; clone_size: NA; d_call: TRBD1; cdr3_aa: CASSPRQGSYNEQFF; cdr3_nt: TGTGCCAGCAGCCCCAGACAGGGCTCCTACAATGAGCAGTTCTTC
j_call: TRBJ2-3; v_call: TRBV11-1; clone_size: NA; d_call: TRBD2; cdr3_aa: CASSDYSGSGYTQYF; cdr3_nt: TGTGCCAGCAGCGACTATAGCGGGAGCGGGTATACGCAGTATTTT
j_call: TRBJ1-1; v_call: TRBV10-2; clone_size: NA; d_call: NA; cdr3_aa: CASSRGDNTEAFF; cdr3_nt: TGCGCCAGCAGTCGGGGGGATAACACTGAAGCTTTCTTT
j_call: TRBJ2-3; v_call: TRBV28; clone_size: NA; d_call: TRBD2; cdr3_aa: CASSLSGSSDTQYF; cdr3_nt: TGTGCCAGCAGTTTAAGCGGGAGTAGCGATACGCAGTATTTT
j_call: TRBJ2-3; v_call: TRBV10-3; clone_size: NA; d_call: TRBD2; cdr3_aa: CAISPGLAGVASTDTQYF; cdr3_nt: TGTGCCATCAGCCCGGGACTAGCGGGAGTTGCTAGCACAGATACGCAGTATTTT
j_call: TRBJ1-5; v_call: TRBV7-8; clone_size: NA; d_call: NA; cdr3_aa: CASSHPQGSTNQPQHF; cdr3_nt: TGTGCCAGCAGCCACCCCCAGGGTAGTACCAATCAGCCCCAGCATTTT
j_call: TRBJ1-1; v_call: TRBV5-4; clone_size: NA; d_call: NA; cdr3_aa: CASSFHGANTEAFF; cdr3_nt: TGTGCCAGCAGCTTTCATGGGGCGAACACTGAAGCTTTCTTT
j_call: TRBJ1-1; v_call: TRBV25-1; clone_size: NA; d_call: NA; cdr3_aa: CASSDINTEAFF; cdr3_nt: TGTGCCAGCAGTGACATCAACACTGAAGCTTTCTTT
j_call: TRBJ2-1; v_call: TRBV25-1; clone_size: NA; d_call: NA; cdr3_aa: CASSEYGDEQFF; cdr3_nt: TGTGCCAGCAGTGAATACGGTGATGAGCAGTTCTTC
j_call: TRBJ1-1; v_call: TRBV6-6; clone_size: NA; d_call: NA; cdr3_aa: CASRPTGGPRDTEAFF; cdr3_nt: TGTGCCAGCAGACCCACGGGGGGCCCCAGGGACACTGAAGCTTTCTTT
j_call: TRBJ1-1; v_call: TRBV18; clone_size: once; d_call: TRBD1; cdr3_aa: CASSPDRVRYTEAFF; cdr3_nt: TGTGCCAGCTCTCCAGACAGGGTCCGGTACACTGAAGCTTTCTTT